The next 15 T cell receptor beta chains were all read from a single sample in a study of graft-versus-host responses after intestinal transplantation (TCRdb year 2021). The time point tag for this specimen amounts to: cells obtained before transplantation from donor or recipient. Libraries were constructed by the immunoSEQ multiplex PCR assay. In TCRdb, the immuneACCESS table is reduced to in-frame sequences with V and J assigned. These tables do not hold every clone; where another copy was compared, an unresolved V gene accounts for under half, and the others remain unexplained. In all, the sample holds tens of thousands of clones, and 85% to 90% of those were seen once. The top ten clonotypes cover roughly 0.32% of the sample. These TCRs' antigens remain unknown. Specimen: unstimulated CD4+ T cells sorted from spleen or lymph node cells, collected before intestinal transplant. These receptors were obtained from a human donor who received an intestinal transplant.

The chain combines TRBV19 with TRBJ2-1, with 9 positions matching TRBD2. The CDR3 is 17 residues long. Per the germline V gene, CDR1 is LNHDA and CDR2 is SQIVND (reference sequence). V was clipped by 7 bases and J by 13 bases; unmatched bases: 23. CDR3 nucleotide sequence: TGTGCCAGTACCCTAGGCTGGGGTGCGGGAGGGCCATCTGAACAGTTCTTC. It translates to CASTLGWGAGGPSEQFF.

The rearrangement joins TRBV2 to TRBJ1-5; 9 bases are shared with TRBD1. CDR1 SNHLY and CDR2 FYNNEI come from the germline V gene. The CDR3 contains 16 residues. V was clipped by 4 bases and J by 3 bases; unmatched bases: 7. The CDR3 nucleotides read TGTGCCAGCAGTGCCCCGACAGGGGGGGACAATCAGCCCCAGCATTTT. It specifies CASSAPTGGDNQPQHF.

This chain connects TRBV28 to TRBJ2-7; 7 nucleotides align to TRBD1. J gave up 5 bases and V 6 bases, and 4 bases lay outside the gene matches. Germline CDR1 reads MDHEN; CDR2 reads SYDVKM. The CDR3 runs to 12 residues. The CDR3 bases are TGTGCCAGCAGACTCCAGGGGGACGAGCAGTACTTC. This codes for CASRLQGDEQYF.

This chain uses TRBV5-5 with TRBJ1-2, with D unclear. V lost 0 bases and J 5 bases, leaving 14 bases between the germline ends. The CDR3 spans 15 residues. From germline, CDR1 is SGHKS and CDR2 YYEKEE (reference sequence). In DNA, the CDR3 is TGTGCCAGCAGCTTGGGGCCAGGCACAATTTATGGCTACACCTTC. Residues: CASSLGPGTIYGYTF. The whole variable domain, filled in from reference TRBV5-5 and TRBJ1-2, reads DAGVTQSPTHLIKTRGQQVTLRCSPISGHKSVSWYQQVLGQGPQFIFQYYEKEERGRGNFPDRFSARQFPNYSSELNVNALLLGDSALYLCASSLGPGTIYGYTFGSGTRLTVV.

The CDR3 here is CAIGVAGAGELFF. The CDR3 DNA is TGTGCCATCGGGGTAGCGGGGGCCGGGGAGCTGTTTTTT. The rearrangement joins TRBV10-3 to TRBJ2-2, with TRBD2 matching 9 bases. This CDR3 comprises 13 residues. After removal of 8 bases from V and 6 bases from J, the junction contained 4 bases not matched to a gene. Germline CDR1 is ENHRY and CDR2 is SYGVKD.

The V call is TRBV30, the J call TRBJ2-4; TRBD2 aligns across 8 bases. Losses at the gene ends were 4 bases for V and 1 base for J; bases not matched to a gene: 15. The V gene's germline CDR1 is GTSNPN and CDR2 SVGIG (reference sequence). The CDR3 has 18 residues. As DNA, the CDR3 is TGTGCCTGGACCCCCACGCGTATTCAGCGGGGGGCCAAAAACATTCAGTACTTC. It encodes CAWTPTRIQRGAKNIQYF.

This chain links TRBV2 with TRBJ1-3; TRBD1 matches 10 bases. The CDR3 length is 15 residues. With 9 bases clipped from V and 0 bases from J, the junction kept 5 bases outside the gene matches. Germline values: CDR1 SNHLY, CDR2 FYNNEI. The CDR3 region is CASGTGALSGNTIYF. CDR3 DNA: TGTGCCAGTGGGACAGGGGCCCTCTCTGGAAACACCATATATTTT.

The chain links TRBV5-1 to TRBJ1-2; maybe TRBD1 (6 bases). The V gene's germline CDR1 is SGHRS and CDR2 YFSETQ. This CDR3 is built from 14 residues. Trimming cost V 4 bases and J 2 bases, with 12 bases left between them. The CDR3 DNA reads TGCGCCAGCAGCCAGACAGGACCAAACTATGGCTACACCTTC. Residues: CASSQTGPNYGYTF.

There are a few counts of this clone. This chain uses TRBV7-8 with TRBJ2-7; D is possibly TRBD2 (7 bases). V lost 3 bases to trimming and J lost 9 bases, with 18 bases between them. Germline loops: CDR1 SGHVS, CDR2 FQNEAQ. CDR3 length equals 14 residues. The CDR3 nucleotides read TGTGCCAGCAGCTTCGACGGGGGGCGGGGTGCGCAGTACTTC. Residues: CASSFDGGRGAQYF.

The rearrangement joins TRBV4-2 to TRBJ2-7; unclear D gene. V was pared by 0 bases and J by 2 bases, with 14 bases between. CDR3 length: 16 residues. From germline, CDR1 is LGHNA and CDR2 YNFKEQ. This chain's CDR3 is CASSQDWALNPYEQYF. CDR3 DNA: TGTGCCAGCAGCCAAGATTGGGCCCTGAACCCCTACGAGCAGTACTTC.

The chain links TRBV5-1 to TRBJ2-1; TRBD2 matches at 11 bases. The CDR3 contains 14 residues. In germline, CDR1 is SGHRS, CDR2 YFSETQ. With V trimmed by 5 bases and J by 3 bases, 1 base remained unmatched. CDR3 nucleotide sequence: TGCGCCAGCAGGACTAGCGGGGACTACAATGAGCAGTTCTTC. It encodes CASRTSGDYNEQFF.

The J gene is TRBJ1-2, the V gene TRBV14; maybe TRBD1 (6 bases). Germline V gives CDR1 SGHDN, CDR2 FVKESK. V was shortened by 1 base and J by 0 bases, with 9 bases between the two germline ends. CDR3 length: 15 residues. CDR3: CASSQGGGANYGYTF. The CDR3 DNA sequence: TGTGCCAGCAGCCAAGGAGGGGGGGCTAACTATGGCTACACCTTC.

V gene TRBV5-1 combines with J gene TRBJ2-3, with 11 bases matching TRBD2. This CDR3 has 15 amino acids. The V gene end was trimmed by 5 bases and the J gene end by 2 bases; junction bases not matched to a gene: 4. Germline-derived CDR1 and CDR2 are SGHRS and YFSETQ. CDR3 nucleotides: TGCGCCAGCAGTAGCGGGGGGGCCCCCACAGATACGCAGTATTTT. The encoded protein is CASSSGGAPTDTQYF.

The sample holds one count of this clone. V is TRBV29-1 and J is TRBJ1-2, with D possibly being TRBD1 (5 bases). With 4 bases removed from V and 6 bases from J, the gap between germline ends came to 12 bases. Germline-derived CDR1 and CDR2 are SQVTM and ANQGSEA. This CDR3 contains 12 residues. The DNA for the CDR3 is TGCAGCGTTGCCCGGGGGGGAGATGGCTACACCTTC. Amino acid sequence: CSVARGGDGYTF. Combining the CDR3 with reference TRBV29-1 and TRBJ1-2 gives the whole variable domain SAVISQKPSRDICQRGTSLTIQCQVDSQVTMMFWYRQQPGQSLTLIATANQGSEATYESGFVIDKFPISRPNLTFSTLTVSNMSPEDSSIYLCSVARGGDGYTFGSGTRLTVV.

The CDR3 DNA reads as TGTGCCAGCAGCTTAGATCGGTACGACTATGGCTACACCTTC. Amino acid sequence: CASSLDRYDYGYTF. The rearrangement links TRBV7-9 to TRBJ1-2; D uncertain. Germline CDR1 reads SEHNR; CDR2 reads FQNEAQ (reference sequence). V gave up 1 base and J gave up 3 bases, with 9 bases separating them. The CDR3 length is 14 residues.